These 27 T cell receptor beta chains came from one sample sequenced in a study of T-cell reconstitution after alpha-beta-depleted transplantation in children. Unique molecular identifiers were built into the TCRbeta library. TCRdb analysed the PCR reads with MiXCR anew, one entry per CDR3 protein. The sample records fewer than 1 million distinct CDR3 sequences, less than 20% being singletons. Source: PBMCs, mostly from graft donor cells, taken 360 days after TCRalphabeta/CD19-depleted stem cell transplant. The receptor source for this set is a male patient aged 5 to 17 who had a stem cell transplant for acute lymphoblastic leukemia, so the T cells may come from the graft donor.

This clonotype was observed at least ten times. The V call is TRBV5-4, the J call TRBJ1-1; no reliable D call. Trimming cost V 4 bases and J 3 bases, with 10 bases left between them. The CDR3 totals 13 residues. Germline V gene data show CDR1 as SGHNT and CDR2 as YYREEE (reference sequence). The CDR3 sequence is CASSRRRDTEAFF. CDR3 bases: TGTGCCAGCAGCCGCAGGAGGGACACTGAAGCTTTCTTT. Full variable domain (remainder filled in from reference TRBV5-4 and TRBJ1-1): ETGVTQSPTHLIKTRGQQVTLRCSSQSGHNTVSWYQQALGQGPQFIFQYYREEENGRGNFPPRFSGLQFPNYSSELNVNALELDDSALYLCASSRRRDTEAFFGQGTRLTVV.

The chain recombines TRBV12-3 or TRBV12-4 with TRBJ2-4; 7 nucleotides match TRBD2. Trimming took 6 bases from V and 13 from J; bases not matched to a gene: 9. The CDR3 is 12 residues long. This CDR3 is CASSPQRGPQYF. Written as DNA, the CDR3 is TGTGCCAGCAGCCCCCAGCGGGGTCCCCAGTACTTC.

The rearrangement uses TRBV9 and TRBJ2-1, with unresolved D. The CDR3 extends over 12 amino acids. CDR1 SGDLS and CDR2 YYNGEE come from the germline V gene. V lost 3 bases to trimming and J lost 8 bases, with 9 bases between them. DNA of the CDR3: TGTGCCAGCAGCGGCTCCCTCCATGAGCAGTTCTTC. Residues: CASSGSLHEQFF.

This clonotype was detected once. This sequence joins TRBV4-1 and TRBJ1-5; a possible D gene is TRBD1 (6 bases). The CDR3 extends over 12 amino acids. V lost 3 bases and J 10 bases, leaving 10 bases between the germline ends. Germline CDR1 is MGHRA and CDR2 is YSYEKL. CDR3 sequence: CASSHLTGPQHF. Here the CDR3 DNA reads TGCGCCAGCAGCCACCTGACAGGTCCCCAGCATTTT.

This clonotype has a handful of counts. CDR3 DNA sequence: TGTGCCTGGACCCCAATTTTCGACTACCGCTACGAGCAGTACTTC. Amino acids: CAWTPIFDYRYEQYF. The chain has TRBV30 and TRBJ2-7; D perhaps matches TRBD2 (5 bases). The CDR3 length is 15 residues. V lost 4 bases to trimming and J lost 3 bases, with 19 bases between them. Germline V gives CDR1 GTSNPN, CDR2 SVGIG (reference sequence).

The chain employs TRBV16 and TRBJ2-1; no clear D. Germline V gives CDR1 KGHSY, CDR2 FQNENV. The CDR3 sequence is 14 residues long. V was trimmed by 4 bases and J by 8 bases, leaving 15 bases between them. CDR3 in DNA: TGTGCCAGCAGCCCCCCGAGAAGAGTAGATGAGCAGTTCTTC. This gives the protein CASSPPRRVDEQFF. The full variable domain, completed using reference TRBV16 and TRBJ2-1, is GEEVAQTPKHLVRGEGQKAKLYCAPIKGHSYVFWYQQVLKNEFKFLISFQNENVFDETGMPKERFSAKCLPNSPCSLEIQATKLEDSAVYFCASSPPRRVDEQFFGPGTRLTVL.

Worth noting for this clonotype: The junction departs from the called germline gene at one end, perhaps through a read error. The V and J genes are TRBV12-3 or TRBV12-4 and TRBJ2-7; D is unresolved. The CDR3 spans 13 residues. The chain's CDR3 is CASSRAPGLPFLF. The CDR3 DNA follows: TGTGCCAGCAGCCGAGCTCCCGGCCTACCCTTTCTCTTC.

This chain links TRBV27 with TRBJ2-7; weak D call: TRBD2 (5 bases). The CDR3 extends over 13 amino acids. Trimming took off 2 bases at V and 6 bases at J, with 11 bases between the two ends. Germline lookup yields CDR1 MNHEY and CDR2 SMNVEV (reference sequence). Here the CDR3 reads CASSLRGIGEQYF. CDR3 bases: TGTGCCAGCAGTTTAAGAGGGATCGGCGAGCAGTACTTC.

V and J are TRBV6-5 and TRBJ2-5; 8 nucleotides match TRBD1. The CDR3 extends over 17 amino acids. Per germline, CDR1 MNHEY and CDR2 SVGAGI. After removal of 2 bases from V and 1 base from J, the junction contained 9 bases not matched to a gene. CDR3 in DNA: TGTGCCAGCAGTTACGGTCGACAGGGGTGGGTCCAAGAGACCCAGTACTTC. Amino acids: CASSYGRQGWVQETQYF.

The chain links TRBV5-1 to TRBJ2-1; 7 bases fit TRBD2. Germline assignment: CDR1 SGHRS and CDR2 YFSETQ. V was clipped by 3 bases and J by 7 bases; unmatched bases: 7. The CDR3 has 14 amino acids. CDR3 residues: CASSSRMRGNEQFF. CDR3 nucleotides: TGCGCCAGCAGCTCCCGTATGCGGGGGAATGAGCAGTTCTTC.

V gene TRBV5-6 combines with J gene TRBJ2-7; 8 nucleotides line up with TRBD2. Germline V lookup: CDR1 SGHDT, CDR2 YYEEEE. This CDR3 has 17 amino acids. The trim removed 2 bases at V and 3 bases at J, leaving 13 bases unmatched. The CDR3 sequence is CASSLTFTGTRVYEQYF. The CDR3 region has the DNA TGTGCCAGCAGCTTAACCTTTACCGGGACTAGGGTCTACGAGCAGTACTTC.

The sample holds one count of this clonotype. The J gene is TRBJ2-1, the V gene TRBV15; D is unclear. V lost 5 bases and J 6 bases, leaving 14 bases between the germline ends. Per germline, CDR1 LNHNV and CDR2 YYDKDF (reference sequence). The CDR3 covers 14 residues. In DNA form, the CDR3 reads TGTGCCACCAGCCGCTTCCCCGATACCAATGAGCAGTTCTTC. Amino acids: CATSRFPDTNEQFF.

This chain joins TRBV11-2 and TRBJ1-4; possible D gene TRBD1, 5 bases. The CDR3 consists of 12 residues. V was trimmed by 5 bases and J by 12 bases, leaving 13 bases between them. CDR1 and CDR2 from the germline V gene are SGHAT and FQNNGV. CDR3 protein: CASSPPLGELFF. The CDR3 DNA follows: TGTGCCAGCAGCCCCCCATTGGGGGAACTGTTTTTT.

This clonotype occurred a few times. The J gene is TRBJ1-4, the V gene TRBV12-3 or TRBV12-4; D perhaps matches TRBD1 (6 bases). This CDR3 region has 17 residues. The V end lost 3 bases, the J end lost 6 bases, and 20 bases lay between the germline ends. The CDR3 loop is CASSFHREFVGDEKLFF. Here the CDR3 DNA reads TGTGCCAGCAGTTTCCACAGGGAATTTGTCGGTGATGAAAAACTGTTTTTT.

This clonotype was counted many times. This rearrangement joins TRBV5-5 to TRBJ1-1; no definite D call. The CDR3 is 14 amino acids. Germline CDR1 SGHKS, CDR2 YYEKEE (reference sequence). V lost 3 bases and J 0 bases, leaving 9 bases between the germline ends. The DNA for the CDR3 is TGTGCCAGCAGCTCGACGGTGATGAACACTGAAGCTTTCTTT. Translation gives CASSSTVMNTEAFF. The full variable domain, in which reference TRBV5-5 and TRBJ1-1 provide the parts outside the CDR3, is DAGVTQSPTHLIKTRGQQVTLRCSPISGHKSVSWYQQVLGQGPQFIFQYYEKEERGRGNFPDRFSARQFPNYSSELNVNALLLGDSALYLCASSSTVMNTEAFFGQGTRLTVV.

There are many counts of this clonotype. The V and J genes are TRBV5-1 and TRBJ2-7; tentatively, D is TRBD1 or TRBD2 (5 bases each). The V end lost 0 bases, the J end lost 6 bases, and 13 bases lay between the germline ends. This CDR3 region has 14 residues. CDR1 is SGHRS, CDR2 YFSETQ, per germline. CDR3 protein: CASSLVGPNGEQYF. CDR3 bases: TGCGCCAGCAGCTTGGTGGGACCGAACGGCGAGCAGTACTTC.

V gene TRBV7-9 combines with J gene TRBJ2-7, with D maybe TRBD2 (6 bases). Trimming pared 3 bases from V and 12 bases from J, leaving 21 bases between. Germline CDR1 SEHNR, CDR2 FQNEAQ (reference sequence). The length of the CDR3 is 14 residues. For the CDR3, the DNA is TGTGCCAGCAGCTTGGGAACCGGGAGTTCCAGCATGTACTTC. Translation gives CASSLGTGSSSMYF. The full variable domain, with the rest looked up from reference TRBV7-9 and TRBJ2-7, is DTGVSQNPRHKITKRGQNVTFRCDPISEHNRLYWYRQTLGQGPEFLTYFQNEAQLEKSRLLSDRFSAERPKGSFSTLEIQRTEQGDSAMYLCASSLGTGSSSMYFGPGTRLTVT.

J is TRBJ2-5 and V is TRBV7-6; possibly TRBD2 for D (6 bases). The V and J ends lost 0 bases and 5 bases respectively, with 19 bases between them. The CDR3 consists of 17 residues. The V gene's germline CDR1 is SGHVS and CDR2 FNYEAQ. In nucleotides, the CDR3 is TGTGCCAGCAGCTTAGCTGTAGGCGGACTAAAACGGGAGACCCAGTACTTC. It encodes CASSLAVGGLKRETQYF.

This clonotype came up a few times. The chain carries TRBV25-1 and TRBJ2-7; perhaps TRBD1 as D (6 bases). CDR1 and CDR2 (germline): MGHDK, SYGVNS. Trimming took 2 bases from V and 3 from J, leaving 17 bases between them. CDR3 length equals 16 residues. The CDR3 spells CASSEPPGSGDYEQYF. CDR3 in DNA: TGTGCCAGCAGTGAACCCCCCGGTTCAGGGGACTACGAGCAGTACTTC.

CDR3 bases: TGTGCCAGCAGCTTGGGGAAACAGGGACCCAATCAGCCCCAGCATTTT. The encoded protein is CASSLGKQGPNQPQHF. The chain recombines TRBV5-4 with TRBJ1-5; weak D call: TRBD1 (6 bases). V was clipped by 0 bases and J by 3 bases, with 13 bases between them. The CDR3 is 16 residues long. Looked up from germline, CDR1 is SGHNT and CDR2 is YYREEE (reference sequence).

This clonotype was found a few times. J is TRBJ1-4 and V is TRBV12-3 or TRBV12-4, with D perhaps TRBD1 (5 bases). Deletions cut 5 bases from V and 8 bases from J, with 15 bases between. This CDR3 spans 14 amino acids. The CDR3 bases are TGTGCCAGCAGTCCCTACGCAGGGCTAGAAAAACTGTTTTTT. Its protein is CASSPYAGLEKLFF.

The V gene is TRBV3-1, the J gene TRBJ1-1; a possible D gene is TRBD1 (5 bases). Germline loops: CDR1 LGHDT, CDR2 YNNKEL (reference sequence). The CDR3 covers 15 residues. V lost 4 bases to trimming and J lost 3 bases, with 15 bases between them. CDR3 DNA sequence: TGTGCCAGCAGCCTTTTACACTTGGGGGACACTGAAGCTTTCTTT. Translation: CASSLLHLGDTEAFF. The full variable domain, completed using reference TRBV3-1 and TRBJ1-1, is DTAVSQTPKYLVTQMGNDKSIKCEQNLGHDTMYWYKQDSKKFLKIMFSYNNKELIINETVPNRFSPKSPDKAHLNLHINSLELGDSAVYFCASSLLHLGDTEAFFGQGTRLTVV.

There are many counts of this clonotype. The gene calls are TRBV5-1 and TRBJ2-2, with TRBD1 identical over 7 bases. The CDR3 runs 13 residues. Trimming took 6 bases from V and 5 from J; bases not matched to a gene: 4. The germline V gene encodes CDR1 SGHRS and CDR2 YFSETQ. CDR3 region: CASMTGQTGELFF. For the CDR3, the DNA is TGCGCCAGCATGACAGGGCAAACCGGGGAGCTGTTTTTT. The full variable domain, with the rest looked up from reference TRBV5-1 and TRBJ2-2, is KAGVTQTPRYLIKTRGQQVTLSCSPISGHRSVSWYQQTPGQGLQFLFEYFSETQRNKGNFPGRFSGRQFSNSRSEMNVSTLELGDSALYLCASMTGQTGELFFGEGSRLTVL.

The chain combines TRBV28 with TRBJ2-7, with D perhaps TRBD2 (6 bases). Germline lookup yields CDR1 MDHEN and CDR2 SYDVKM. V lost 3 bases, J lost 1 base, and 16 bases lay in between. The CDR3 length is 16 residues. CDR3 bases: TGTGCCAGCAGTTTTCGGGGGAGTCAGGTTTCCTACGAGCAGTACTTC. It translates to CASSFRGSQVSYEQYF.

This clonotype has just a few counts. The V gene is TRBV7-6, the J gene TRBJ1-1; D remains ambiguous. Germline CDR1 is SGHVS and CDR2 is FNYEAQ. Trimming stripped 1 base from V and 6 bases from J, with 15 bases between. The CDR3 spans 15 residues. The CDR3 DNA is TGTGCCAGCAGCTTAGTTTATCGGGGTCAGGCTGAAGCTTTCTTT. Translating it yields CASSLVYRGQAEAFF.

The rearrangement links TRBV7-9 to TRBJ2-7; the match to TRBD1 covers 7 bases. The V and J ends lost 4 bases and 0 bases, in that order; junction bases with no gene match: 9. The CDR3 totals 16 residues. Germline assignment: CDR1 SEHNR and CDR2 FQNEAQ (reference sequence). The CDR3 bases are TGTGCCAGCAGCTCTTATCGGGACAGAAGCTCCTACGAGCAGTACTTC. Protein sequence: CASSSYRDRSSYEQYF.

This clonotype has a count of ten or more. DNA for the CDR3: TGTGCCAGCAGCCCCTCCGGAGGTGAGCAGTTCTTC. It translates to CASSPSGGEQFF. The chain joins TRBV7-9 to TRBJ2-1; possibly TRBD2 for D (5 bases). CDR1 SEHNR and CDR2 FQNEAQ come from the germline V gene (reference sequence). Trimming removed 5 bases from V and 9 bases from J, with 11 bases in between. This CDR3 region has 12 residues.